This TCR beta chain was sequenced in a study of T cell responses to AZD1222 COVID-19 vaccine. The V and J ends lost 3 bases and 6 bases, in that order; junction bases with no gene match: 12. The CDR3 consists of 18 residues. Germline V gives CDR1 MNHEY, CDR2 SMNVEV (reference sequence). Using immunoSEQ multiplex PCR, the repertoire was profiled, and TCRdb retains in-frame clones only, with some absent. Counted here are 100,000 to 150,000 clones, approximately 90% occurring once; the ten biggest clones make up approximately 1.7%. The sequence came from an adult in good health. The sequenced sample was peripheral blood, obtained on day 0 of AZD1222 vaccination. V is TRBV27 and J is TRBJ1-6; 9 nucleotides align to TRBD1. This CDR3 is CASSFGVTGGGLNSPLHF. The DNA for the CDR3 is TGTGCCAGCAGTTTTGGGGTTACAGGGGGCGGACTTAATTCACCCCTCCACTTT.